One sample yielded the 3 T cell receptor beta chains listed below, sequenced in a study of CD8 T cells in ankylosing spondylitis. MiXCR was run by TCRdb on the 5' RACE reads, yielding one entry per CDR3 protein. The sample carries fewer than 250,000 distinct CDR3 sequences, more than 9% recorded once. The material sequenced was blood, either unsorted or a sorted T cell fraction (not recorded which). These receptors were collected from a male donor with ankylosing spondylitis or in good health (not recorded which).

This clonotype was found many times. The chain couples TRBV6-1 to TRBJ1-5; D remains unclear. The CDR3 totals 15 residues. The V and J ends lost 0 bases and 4 bases respectively, with 10 bases between them. Germline-derived CDR1 and CDR2 are MNHNS and SASEGT. This chain's CDR3 is CASSEAVGMNQPQHF. DNA of the CDR3: TGTGCCAGCAGTGAAGCGGTGGGAATGAATCAGCCCCAGCATTTT.

The chain employs TRBV18 and TRBJ2-1; D is tentatively TRBD1 or TRBD2 (5 bases each). The CDR3 totals 14 residues. V lost 3 bases, J lost 8 bases, and 14 bases lay in between. The V gene's germline CDR1 is KGHSH and CDR2 LQKENI. The CDR3 DNA sequence: TGTGCCAGCTCACCGGGACCCCTGGGCTATGAGCAGTTCTTC. This sequence encodes CASSPGPLGYEQFF.

The rearrangement joins TRBV29-1 to TRBJ2-3, with a possible D match to TRBD1 (5 bases). In germline, CDR1 is SQVTM, CDR2 ANQGSEA. The CDR3 covers 11 residues. Deletions cut 6 bases from V and 5 bases from J, with 9 bases between. The chain's CDR3 is CSVRQQDTQYF. The CDR3, as DNA: TGCAGCGTGCGACAGCAAGATACGCAGTATTTT.